A single T cell receptor (beta chain) is shown here with its context. Its antigen specificity is not known. Base qualities are not provided; no much larger clone lies one nucleotide away. Counted from cysteine to phenylalanine, this CDR3 has 16 amino acids. Just the 48-base CDR3 DNA is kept, in frame starting at base 1. The junction shows trimming of 1 base on V and 3 bases on J, and the gene matches do not reach 4 bases of it. The germline V gene (reference sequence) yields SGHKS for CDR1 and YYEKEE for CDR2. Receptors were amplified or captured by the immunoSEQ multiplex PCR assay. For the multiplex PCR, a mixture combining 60 forward primers for TCR Vbeta segments and 13 reverse primers for TCR Jbeta segments was used. The CDR3 region of rearranged TCR beta genes was amplified from genomic DNA with a multiplex PCR assay. Amplified TCR beta libraries were sequenced as 87-base-pair reads on the Illumina HiSeq System. From the authors' description of their analysis: Across the 500 to 850 repertoires, a later analysis counted tens of millions of unique TCR beta chains, around 10 million of which were shared by at least two donors. Raw reads were error-corrected and collapsed into unique sequences by a nearest-neighbor algorithm in which closely related sequences were merged to remove PCR and sequencing errors. V, D and J gene segments were assigned by aligning CDR3 sequences to IMGT reference sequences. Each retained sequence needed at least a six-nucleotide match to both a V gene segment and a J gene segment. Rearrangements were classified as productive when the CDR3 lacked stop codons and remained in frame with V and J, and all other rearrangements were classified as non-productive. Following IMGT convention, CDR3 was defined as the stretch from the second conserved V-encoded cysteine up to the conserved J-encoded phenylalanine. The earlier analysis of some 580 of the donors excluded any sequence lacking an unambiguous match to a single V gene segment. An earlier analysis of just under 600 of the donors called V segments functional above 56.7% productive rearrangements and segregating when the between-donor standard deviation exceeded 5%. A statistical classification framework was built to diagnose cytomegalovirus status from the catalog of TCR beta chain sequences. V and J gene assignment, in a later analysis, came from comparing TCR nucleotide sequences with IMGT/GENE-DB human TR gene sequences. Using the TCRdist pipeline, a later analysis assigned CDR3 sequences along with most-parsimonious VDJ recombination scenarios. In a later analysis, every TCR beta chain was defined by the combination of its CDR3 amino acid sequence and its V-gene family, and reads without a unique V-gene family were dropped. A later analysis removed 592 highly shared, low-generation-probability nucleotide sequences to deal with suspected cross-contamination and a sequencing artifact. For each public chain, a later analysis derived a clonal expansion index from normalized ranks of inferred template counts within each repertoire. In a later analysis, generation probabilities were computed with a VDJ recombination model fitted to out-of-frame rearrangements, and the resulting probabilities were checked against IGoR. In a later analysis, TCR-TCR, TCR-HLA and TCR-CMV co-occurrence was scored with hypergeometric tests, and a repertoire-size bias correction was applied to TCR pairs. False discovery rates were estimated in a later analysis by permuting HLA or CMV assignments 20 times. In a later analysis, co-occurring TCRs were grouped using DBSCAN, with TCRdist sequence similarity added in when clustering inside HLA-allele-positive subsets. Repertoires with fewer than 30,000 or more than 120,000 public chains, plus five repertoires with anomalous nucleotide sharing, were excluded from co-occurrence clustering. The table comes from immuneACCESS by way of TCRdb, which keeps in-frame sequences with V and J called. Part of the clones is missing from these tables; in studies checked, under half for an unresolved V gene and the rest for unknown reasons. Clone size and V and J calls were adopted from that table, with D and trimming inferred from the DNA. The sample records some 140,000 clones, about 81% of which are singletons. Around 7.8% of the sample rests with the top ten.

These data are taken from a study of cytomegalovirus exposure and HLA in healthy donors (dated by TCRdb to 2017 to 2019). About the full investigation: According to an earlier analysis of a few hundred of the donors, 150 million to 200 million T cells yielded 117 million unique TCR beta sequences and 276 Gb of sequence data. The number of donors typed differed by locus, with roughly 629-640 for A, B, C, DRB1 and DQB1, approximately 500 for DQA1, over 600 for DPA1, and around 430 for DPB1. Donor age, sex, ethnicity and CMV serostatus were compiled alongside the repertoire data. The study combined high-throughput TCR immunosequencing, statistical association of individual TCRs with disease status, and machine learning to predict cytomegalovirus infection status. Of the roughly 400 genotyped donors, less than 90% were placed in the genetic ancestry cluster associated with self-reported Caucasian donors. In a later analysis, previously published TCR beta repertoires from 550 to 750 donors were re-analyzed and high-resolution HLA genotyping was added so that TCR occurrence patterns could be studied. Both class I and class II loci were covered by HLA typing, at four-digit resolution. To decide whether each TCR beta V gene segment behaved as functional or pseudogenic, an earlier analysis of nearly 600 of the donors relied on high-throughput TCR beta sequencing. Every repertoire in the discovery cohort had been generated on one and the same sequencing platform. A separate validation cohort of some 130 different subjects was used in addition to the 666-subject first cohort. Because of strong linkage in the cohort, 4 to 6 DR-DQ haplotypes were treated as single units for association and clustering. In the later analysis, no new phenotypic data were used to find candidate immune exposures; instead, reliance was placed on TCR beta sequences and their occurrence across donors. The study was designed to test whether signatures of past pathogen exposure could be identified by cataloging public T cell receptors. The study profiled the T cell repertoires of 500 to 800 subjects by immunosequencing and related them to cytomegalovirus serostatus. On average, around 200,000 unique TCR beta nucleotide sequences were sequenced per donor among roughly 430 genotyped donors of the cohort, with around 19% of those sequences being non-productive. A later genetic analysis used genome-wide SNP genotypes for about three fifths of the 666 donors, treating that subset as a discovery cohort. An early release covering about 600 HLA-typed donors comprised roughly 300 gigabases of sequencing data and 65 million to 100 million unique TCR sequences.

The study at large found these results: According to a later analysis, TCR association rates differed among HLA loci, with DRB1 alleles showing the most associated TCRs and HLA-C alleles showing the fewest. The presence/absence analyses assumed that sequencing depth was roughly uniform across donors, and that assumption may not be true. In this cohort, only TCR beta chains were sequenced, and detectable features were limited by the absence of alpha or paired-chain data. Most CMV-associated TCR beta chains appeared to be HLA-restricted in a later analysis, and the HLA associations seemed to be driven largely by CMV exposure. Across donors, most TCR sequences were observed very rarely, whereas some public TCRs were present in many individuals. Linkage disequilibrium might explain the correlated functional status among segregating V segments, but an unknown experimental factor could not be ruled out. An association between a missense DCLRE1C variant and V-gene and J-gene trimming of TCR beta chains was found in a later genetic analysis and replicated in an independent cohort. A further reported finding was that TCR beta sequences accurately predicted the HLA-A and HLA-B alleles for most subjects in the first cohort. In a later analysis, HLA-associated TCR beta chains were found to be more clonally expanded and to have lower generation probabilities than equally common non-associated chains. Strong co-occurrence of HLA alleles, especially DR and DQ, made assigning TCR associations to individual alleles difficult. Compared with the 666-donor mean, donors in an Asian-associated ancestry cluster had fewer N-insertions in productive TCRs, according to a later genetic analysis. The sequencing pipeline was judged likely to have produced a cluster of highly shared sequence variants as a technical artifact. Some IMGT-functional V segments, including TRBV6-2 and TRBV6-3, could not be told apart with the 87-base-pair reads, so those segments were excluded. In a later analysis, several top co-occurrence clusters were reported to appear linked to parvovirus B19, influenza, CMV and Epstein-Barr virus. Broadly in line with IMGT annotations, most TCR beta V segments showed up in productive rearrangements about 87% or about 30% of the time in an earlier analysis of around 550 of the donors. Because HLA typing was unavailable for some donors at each locus, only the typed subset was used in association tests. CMV serostatus was the only immune exposure information available for the cohort. The study listed 170 or so TCR beta chains as associated with cytomegalovirus. It was suggested by the authors that the approach could potentially be generalized to other disease states and immunological phenotypes. In vitro tests confirmed that three of the cytomegalovirus-associated TCR beta chains recognize cytomegalovirus antigens. The classifier was reported to diagnose cytomegalovirus status with high specificity and sensitivity in both the original and validation cohorts. Because counts were too low, about 15 rarely observed V segments, including chromosome 9 orphons, were left out of the earlier analysis of several hundred of the donors. A later analysis associated 16,951 TCR beta sequences with specific HLA alleles at a false discovery rate of 0.05.

The cohort comprised hundreds of healthy bone marrow donors. At the time of sampling, every cohort member was nominally healthy, though immune exposures that went unrecorded were likely present. The donor tested CMV seropositive, placing the donor among the 250 to 350 seropositive members of the cohort. A peripheral blood sample was provided by each donor, and peripheral blood mononuclear cells were used for TCR beta sequencing. The Qiagen DNeasy Blood Extraction Kit was used to extract genomic DNA from the blood cell samples. Sequenced input: PBMCs. The chain couples TRBV5-5 to TRBJ2-1, with 10 middle bases fitting TRBD2. This receptor was identified in a woman in her fifties or sixties in good health and CMV-seropositive. CDR3 protein: CASSLRERGGYNEQFF. The DNA sequence reads TGTGCCAGCAGCTTGCGTGAGCGGGGGGGCTACAATGAGCAGTTCTTC.